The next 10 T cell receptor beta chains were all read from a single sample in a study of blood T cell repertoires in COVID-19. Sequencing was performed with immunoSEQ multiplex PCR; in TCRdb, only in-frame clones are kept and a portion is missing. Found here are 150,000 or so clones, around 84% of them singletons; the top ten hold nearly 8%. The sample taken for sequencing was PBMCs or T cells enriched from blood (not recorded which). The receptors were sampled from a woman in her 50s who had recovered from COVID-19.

CDR3 sequence: CASSLEGRLGQGKAFF. DNA of the CDR3: TGTGCCAGCAGCTTAGAGGGTCGTTTGGGGCAAGGTAAAGCTTTCTTT. The rearrangement joins TRBV7-8 to TRBJ1-1, with D possibly being TRBD1 (5 bases). CDR3 length: 16 residues. Deletions cut 1 base from V and 9 bases from J, with 21 bases between. Germline V gene data show CDR1 as SGHVS and CDR2 as FQNEAQ.

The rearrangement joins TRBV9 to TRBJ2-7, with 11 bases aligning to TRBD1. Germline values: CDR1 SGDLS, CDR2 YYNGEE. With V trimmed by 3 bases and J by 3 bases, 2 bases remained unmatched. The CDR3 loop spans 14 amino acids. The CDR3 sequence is CASSAGTGGYEQYF. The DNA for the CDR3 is TGTGCCAGCAGCGCGGGGACAGGGGGCTACGAGCAGTACTTC.

For the CDR3, the DNA is TGTGCCAGCAGCTTAGAGGGGCGACAGGCAGCTTTCTTT. Its protein product is CASSLEGRQAAFF. The chain is built from TRBV7-2 and TRBJ1-1; the D gene is possibly TRBD1 (6 bases). In germline, CDR1 is SGHTA, CDR2 FQGNSA. The V end was cut by 1 base, the J end by 10 bases, with 13 bases between. The CDR3 has 13 residues. Based on the CDR3 plus reference TRBV7-2 and TRBJ1-1, the full variable domain is GAGVSQSPSNKVTEKGKDVELRCDPISGHTALYWYRQSLGQGLEFLIYFQGNSAPDKSGLPSDRFSAERTGGSVSTLTIQRTQQEDSAVYLCASSLEGRQAAFFGQGTRLTVV.

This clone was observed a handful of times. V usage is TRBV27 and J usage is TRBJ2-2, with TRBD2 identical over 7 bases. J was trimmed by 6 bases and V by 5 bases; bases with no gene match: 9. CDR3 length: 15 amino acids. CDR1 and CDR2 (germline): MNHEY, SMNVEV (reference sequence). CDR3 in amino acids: CASSPWDYKAGELFF. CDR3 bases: TGTGCCAGCAGTCCCTGGGACTATAAAGCCGGGGAGCTGTTTTTT.

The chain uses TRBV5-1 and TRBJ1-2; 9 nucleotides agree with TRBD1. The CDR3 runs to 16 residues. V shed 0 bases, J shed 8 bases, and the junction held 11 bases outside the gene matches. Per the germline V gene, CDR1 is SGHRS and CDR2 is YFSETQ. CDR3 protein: CASSLGGTGSGKGYTF. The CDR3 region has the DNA TGCGCCAGCAGCTTGGGTGGGACAGGGAGCGGAAAAGGCTACACCTTC.

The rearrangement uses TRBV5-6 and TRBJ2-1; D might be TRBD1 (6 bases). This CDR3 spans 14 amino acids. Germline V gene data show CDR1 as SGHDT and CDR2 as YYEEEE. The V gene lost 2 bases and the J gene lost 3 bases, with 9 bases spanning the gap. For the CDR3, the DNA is TGTGCCAGCAGCTTAAGGGGGAACTACAATGAGCAGTTCTTC. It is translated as CASSLRGNYNEQFF.

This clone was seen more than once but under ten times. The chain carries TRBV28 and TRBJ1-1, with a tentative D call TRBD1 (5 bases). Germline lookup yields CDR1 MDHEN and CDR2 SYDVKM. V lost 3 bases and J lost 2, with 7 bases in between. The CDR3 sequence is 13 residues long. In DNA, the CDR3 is TGTGCCAGCAGTTTTGGGGCAAACACTGAAGCTTTCTTT. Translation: CASSFGANTEAFF.

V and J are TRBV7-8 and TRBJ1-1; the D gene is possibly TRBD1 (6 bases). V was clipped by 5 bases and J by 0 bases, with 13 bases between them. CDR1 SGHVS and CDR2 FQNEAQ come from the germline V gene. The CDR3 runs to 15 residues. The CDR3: CASSPLQGLNTEAFF. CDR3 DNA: TGTGCCAGCAGCCCCTTACAGGGACTGAACACTGAAGCTTTCTTT.

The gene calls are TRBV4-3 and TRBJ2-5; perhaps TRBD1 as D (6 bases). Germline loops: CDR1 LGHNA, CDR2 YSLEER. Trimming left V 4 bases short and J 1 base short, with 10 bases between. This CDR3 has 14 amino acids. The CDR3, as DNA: TGCGCCAGCAGCCTCCGCAGGGGCCAAGAGACCCAGTACTTC. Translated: CASSLRRGQETQYF.

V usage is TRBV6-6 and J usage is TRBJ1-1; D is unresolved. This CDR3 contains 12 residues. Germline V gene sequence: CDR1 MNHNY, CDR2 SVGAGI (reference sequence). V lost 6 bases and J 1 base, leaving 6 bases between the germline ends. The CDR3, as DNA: TGTGCCAGCAGGTTCCAGAACACTGAAGCTTTCTTT. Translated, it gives CASRFQNTEAFF.